The next 28 T cell receptor beta chains were all read from a single sample in a study of T cell changes during pregnancy in multiple sclerosis. Clones were sequenced by immunoSEQ multiplex PCR, and TCRdb holds only the in-frame ones, with some missing. The repertoire holds 57,000 or so clones, with over 75% as singletons. Sequenced material: peripheral blood, taken in the first trimester of pregnancy. These receptors came from a female donor with multiple sclerosis, enrolled in a pregnancy study.

The chain recombines TRBV2 with TRBJ2-2; perhaps TRBD2 as D (6 bases). Trimming removed 6 bases at V and 6 bases at J, with 11 bases between. CDR1 and CDR2 from the germline V gene are SNHLY and FYNNEI. The CDR3 is made up of 13 amino acids. The CDR3 nucleotides read TGTGCCAGCAGGAGGGACTTGTCCGGGGAGCTGTTTTTT. Amino acids: CASRRDLSGELFF.

J is TRBJ1-2 and V is TRBV28; D may be TRBD1 (6 bases). CDR1 and CDR2 from the germline V gene are MDHEN and SYDVKM. This CDR3 has 16 residues. Trimming pared 5 bases from V and 0 bases from J, leaving 16 bases between. CDR3 nucleotides: TGTGCCAGCAGTCCGGTCGGGGGGCCAGCTAACTATGGCTACACCTTC. Translated, it gives CASSPVGGPANYGYTF.

The V call is TRBV15, the J call TRBJ2-1, with 9 positions matching TRBD1. Germline V gene data show CDR1 as LNHNV and CDR2 as YYDKDF (reference sequence). V lost 1 base to trimming and J lost 2 bases; unmatched junction nucleotides: 3. The CDR3 is made up of 16 amino acids. CDR3 sequence (DNA): TGTGCCACCAGCAGAGGACAGGGGGTTCCCTACAATGAGCAGTTCTTC. This codes for CATSRGQGVPYNEQFF.

This rearrangement joins TRBV10-3 to TRBJ2-7; a possible D gene is TRBD1 (6 bases). The germline V and J ends were trimmed by 10 bases and 2 bases, with 18 bases remaining between them. CDR1 is ENHRY and CDR2 is SYGVKD in the germline V gene. There are 14 residues in the CDR3. CDR3 DNA: TGTGCCACCAACCCGGGACAAAGGACCTACGAGCAGTACTTC. Translation: CATNPGQRTYEQYF.

The rearrangement links TRBV28 to TRBJ1-1; 10 bases fit TRBD1. Germline V gene data show CDR1 as MDHEN and CDR2 as SYDVKM. V was pared by 5 bases and J by 6 bases, with 6 bases of the junction left unmatched. The CDR3 has 14 residues. CDR3 protein: CASSTTGQGAEAFF. The CDR3 bases are TGTGCCAGCAGTACCACTGGACAGGGGGCTGAAGCTTTCTTT.

J is TRBJ1-2 and V is TRBV20-1; no clear D. Germline CDR1 reads DFQATT; CDR2 reads SNEGSKA (reference sequence). V lost 3 bases and J lost 7, with 9 bases in between. The CDR3 totals 11 residues. This CDR3 is CSASPGLGYTF. DNA for the CDR3: TGCAGTGCTAGTCCTGGACTTGGCTACACCTTC.

The CDR3 nucleotides are TGTGCTAGTGGTTTGCTACCATCCCGGGACATCTCCCCCTACGAGCAGTACTTC. It codes for CASGLLPSRDISPYEQYF. J is TRBJ2-7 and V is TRBV12-5, with a possible D match to TRBD1 (6 bases). The CDR3 extends over 18 amino acids. Germline CDR1 and CDR2: LGHNT and FRNRAP. V lost 2 bases and J lost 2, with 22 bases in between. Filled out from reference TRBV12-5 and TRBJ2-7, the complete variable domain reads DARVTQTPRHKVTEMGQEVTMRCQPILGHNTVFWYRQTMMQGLELLAYFRNRAPLDDSGMPKDRFSAEMPDATLATLKIQPSEPRDSAVYFCASGLLPSRDISPYEQYFGPGTRLTVT.

This chain uses TRBV7-9 with TRBJ2-1; 9 bases are shared with TRBD2. CDR3 size: 16 residues. The trim removed 5 bases at V and 3 bases at J, leaving 8 bases unmatched. From germline, CDR1 is SEHNR and CDR2 FQNEAQ (reference sequence). The DNA for the CDR3 is TGTGCCAGCAGCACAAGGCGACTAGCGGACTACAATGAGCAGTTCTTC. This encodes CASSTRRLADYNEQFF. Full variable domain (remainder filled in from reference TRBV7-9 and TRBJ2-1): DTGVSQNPRHKITKRGQNVTFRCDPISEHNRLYWYRQTLGQGPEFLTYFQNEAQLEKSRLLSDRFSAERPKGSFSTLEIQRTEQGDSAMYLCASSTRRLADYNEQFFGPGTRLTVL.

This chain links TRBV27 with TRBJ1-4; 10 nucleotides match TRBD1. This CDR3 has 14 amino acids. V was clipped by 6 bases and J by 8 bases; unmatched bases: 6. Germline CDR1 MNHEY, CDR2 SMNVEV (reference sequence). CDR3 region: CASRPGQGIEKLFF. For the CDR3, the DNA is TGTGCCAGCAGACCGGGACAGGGGATCGAAAAACTGTTTTTT.

The rearrangement joins TRBV7-2 to TRBJ1-4, with 8 nucleotides matching TRBD1. The CDR3 totals 17 residues. V lost 1 base and J lost 8; bases outside the gene matches: 12. Germline V CDR1 and CDR2: SGHTA, FQGNSA. CDR3 in amino acids: CASSLGVGDRRKEKLFF. The CDR3 bases are TGTGCCAGCAGCTTAGGAGTAGGGGACAGGCGTAAGGAAAAACTGTTTTTT.

The chain links TRBV6-1 to TRBJ1-2; D is unresolved. Germline V gene lookup returns CDR1 MNHNS and CDR2 SASEGT. There are 12 residues in the CDR3. The V end lost 6 bases, the J end lost 5 bases, and 10 bases lay between the germline ends. CDR3 protein: CASRADKYGYTF. CDR3 sequence (DNA): TGTGCCAGCAGGGCGGATAAATATGGCTACACCTTC.

The chain combines TRBV5-4 with TRBJ2-2; tentative D call: TRBD1 (6 bases). V gave up 2 bases and J gave up 2 bases, with 16 bases separating them. Germline loops: CDR1 SGHNT, CDR2 YYREEE (reference sequence). The CDR3 is 17 residues long. CDR3 loop: CASSFGQGTINTGELFF. In DNA form, the CDR3 reads TGTGCCAGCAGCTTCGGTCAGGGGACCATCAACACCGGGGAGCTGTTTTTT.

The chain couples TRBV2 to TRBJ2-7; 10 nucleotides agree with TRBD1. Trimming at V came to 8 bases and at J to 7 bases, leaving 14 bases not matched to a gene. This CDR3 is built from 15 residues. Per germline, CDR1 SNHLY and CDR2 FYNNEI. CDR3 loop: CASFSGTGVSGEQYF. The CDR3 nucleotides read TGTGCCAGCTTCTCCGGGACAGGGGTCTCTGGGGAGCAGTACTTC.

The chain couples TRBV4-2 to TRBJ2-3; D is ambiguous. The germline CDR1 and CDR2 sequences are LGHNA and YNFKEQ. The CDR3 is 17 residues long. The germline V and J ends were trimmed by 0 bases and 2 bases, with 15 bases remaining between them. The DNA for the CDR3 is TGTGCCAGCAGCCAAGAGATCAAGCCGTCTCTCACAGATACGCAGTATTTT. It yields the protein CASSQEIKPSLTDTQYF.

The rearrangement uses TRBV6-5 and TRBJ1-4, with D possibly matching TRBD1 (5 bases). CDR3 length: 9 residues. In germline, CDR1 is MNHEY, CDR2 SVGAGI. CDR3 in DNA: TGTGGGGGGGGAGAAAAACTGTTTTTT. It codes for CGGGEKLFF.

This chain links TRBV20-1 with TRBJ1-2; D is ambiguous. This CDR3 spans 11 amino acids. Between the trimmed V and J ends, which lost 0 bases and 8 bases, there was a span of 7 bases. Germline CDR1 DFQATT, CDR2 SNEGSKA (reference sequence). This chain's CDR3 is CSAREREGYTF. The CDR3 DNA is TGCAGTGCTAGAGAGCGGGAAGGCTACACCTTC.

As for this clone: One junction end disagrees with the germline gene, perhaps due to a read error. This sequence joins TRBV9 and TRBJ2-2; TRBD2 matches at 9 bases. Germline V gene sequence: CDR1 SGDLS, CDR2 YYNGEE. The CDR3 spans 19 residues. The CDR3 DNA is TGTGCAAGCACCCCTCCGTCGGGACTAGCAGACGCGAACACCGGGGAGCTGTTTTTT. Its translation is CASTPPSGLADANTGELFF.

Only a few counts were recorded for this clone. This rearrangement joins TRBV5-1 to TRBJ2-5; tentative D call: TRBD2 (5 bases). The CDR3 totals 17 residues. Trimming took 5 bases from V and 5 from J, leaving 25 bases between them. CDR1 and CDR2 from the germline V gene are SGHRS and YFSETQ. CDR3 nucleotides: TGCGCCAGCAGTCTCCTAGTCACGGGGTTGGGAATGGAGACCCAGTACTTC. This codes for CASSLLVTGLGMETQYF.

In the case of this clone: The junction departs from germline at one end; a sequencing error may be responsible. V usage is TRBV2 and J usage is TRBJ2-7; 11 bases line up with TRBD2. CDR1 SNHLY and CDR2 FYNNEI come from the germline V gene. The CDR3 has 13 residues. This CDR3 is CASSEDSTSGSRF. The CDR3 DNA is TGTGCCAGCAGTGAAGACTCTACTAGCGGGAGCAGATTC.

The chain links TRBV7-9 to TRBJ2-1; 11 bases are a match to TRBD2. The junction had 8 bases not matched to a gene; V was cut back by 5 bases and J by 8 bases. This CDR3 is built from 15 residues. Germline CDR1 is SEHNR and CDR2 is FQNEAQ (reference sequence). In DNA form, the CDR3 reads TGTGCCAGCAGCATCGCTAGCGGGAGGACCCATGAGCAGTTCTTC. As protein: CASSIASGRTHEQFF.

This chain joins TRBV4-1 and TRBJ2-2; 13 nucleotides line up with TRBD2. This CDR3 comprises 17 residues. The germline CDR1 and CDR2 sequences are MGHRA and YSYEKL. With 1 base clipped from V and 6 bases from J, the junction kept 5 bases outside the gene matches. This CDR3 reads CASSQGGLAGRAGELFF. The CDR3 coding sequence is TGCGCCAGCAGCCAAGGGGGACTAGCGGGACGGGCCGGGGAGCTGTTTTTT.

The chain employs TRBV6-6 and TRBJ1-2; the D gene is possibly TRBD1 (6 bases). This CDR3 is built from 14 residues. Trimming stripped 6 bases from V and 5 bases from J, with 16 bases between. The germline gives CDR1 MNHNY, CDR2 SVGAGI (reference sequence). The CDR3 region has the DNA TGTGCCAGCAGCCCAGCCCGGACAGTTTATGGCTACACCTTC. Residues: CASSPARTVYGYTF.

Here the CDR3 reads CASSLEPWRGGTGELFF. The CDR3 DNA reads TGTGCCAGCAGCTTAGAGCCCTGGCGGGGAGGGACCGGGGAGCTGTTTTTT. V gene TRBV7-2 combines with J gene TRBJ2-2, with TRBD2 matching 7 bases. CDR1 is SGHTA and CDR2 is FQGNSA in the germline V gene. This CDR3 contains 17 residues. With 1 base clipped from V and 5 bases from J, the junction kept 10 bases outside the gene matches. Full variable domain (missing parts from reference TRBV7-2 and TRBJ2-2): GAGVSQSPSNKVTEKGKDVELRCDPISGHTALYWYRQSLGQGLEFLIYFQGNSAPDKSGLPSDRFSAERTGGSVSTLTIQRTQQEDSAVYLCASSLEPWRGGTGELFFGEGSRLTVL.

This clone has a single count. The chain links TRBV5-1 to TRBJ2-3; 8 bases match TRBD1. The CDR3 has 14 residues. Germline CDR1 and CDR2: SGHRS and YFSETQ. V was clipped by 3 bases and J by 11 bases; unmatched bases: 11. Here the CDR3 DNA reads TGCGCCAGCAGCTGGACCCCCGGACAGGGTGGGCAGTATTTT. As protein: CASSWTPGQGGQYF.

The rearrangement uses TRBV18 and TRBJ2-5; a possible D gene is TRBD2 (8 bases). Trimming pared 3 bases from V and 2 bases from J, leaving 19 bases between. The CDR3 is made up of 17 amino acids. The germline gives CDR1 KGHSH, CDR2 LQKENI. The CDR3 nucleotides are TGTGCCAGCTCACCCCAGGGGGTAGCGGGACTTCAAGAGACCCAGTACTTC. This gives the protein CASSPQGVAGLQETQYF.

The chain recombines TRBV6-5 with TRBJ2-7, with 8 bases matching TRBD1. The V segment lost 6 bases and the J segment 5 bases; nucleotides outside the gene matches: 3. Germline V gene data show CDR1 as MNHEY and CDR2 as SVGAGI. The CDR3 contains 12 residues. CDR3 nucleotides: TGTGCCAGCAGCTTGGACAGGGACGAGCAGTACTTC. This encodes CASSLDRDEQYF.

CDR3 nucleotide sequence: TGTGCCAGCAGCCCCTTAGAGGGCGGACAAGAGACCCAGTACTTC. Protein product: CASSPLEGGQETQYF. V usage is TRBV6-5 and J usage is TRBJ2-5; tentatively, D is TRBD2 (5 bases). This CDR3 is built from 15 residues. Germline V lookup: CDR1 MNHEY, CDR2 SVGAGI. The ends were cut back, 6 bases at V and 2 bases at J, with 16 bases in the middle.

The chain joins TRBV5-1 to TRBJ2-5, with D tentatively TRBD2 (6 bases). CDR1 and CDR2 from the germline V gene are SGHRS and YFSETQ. The CDR3 totals 14 residues. V was shortened by 1 base and J by 4 bases, with 11 bases between the two germline ends. In nucleotides, the CDR3 is TGCGCCAGCAGCTTGCGGGAGATAGGAGAGACCCAGTACTTC. Translating it yields CASSLREIGETQYF.